Judged by abundance, the clone carrying this T cell receptor beta chain is medium-sized. Its matching antigen is unknown. TCRdb called the reads again in MiXCR, with one record for every CDR3 protein. Of about 160,000 distinct CDR3 sequences listed, about a fifth are singletons. The CDR3 totals 15 residues. The germline V gene encodes CDR1 SGHAT and CDR2 FQNNGV. After removal of 3 bases from V and 1 base from J, the junction contained 1 base not matched to a gene. The data were obtained in a study of T cell repertoires in cytomegalovirus infection. As for the study in general: Recently identified HLA-C-restricted and well-studied HLA-B-restricted CMV epitopes were used. Indicated by public TCR beta signatures were CMV infection and matching HLA type. General study results and limits: HLA-C-restricted CMV-specific TCR beta clonotypes were dominant in the ex vivo response.

The chain carries TRBV11-2 and TRBJ2-7; 12 nucleotides match TRBD2. The clonotype comes from a human donor in good health (CMV status not recorded). Some clones in this sample may be carry-over from other donors' samples. The specimen comprised CD8+ T cells from cultured PBMCs, sampled from culture after CMV antigen stimulation. The CDR3 coding sequence is TGTGCCAGCAGCTTGACTAGCGGGGGTTCCTACGAGCAGTACTTC. Protein: CASSLTSGGSYEQYF. Full variable domain (outside the CDR3, taken from reference TRBV11-2 and TRBJ2-7): EAGVAQSPRYKIIEKRQSVAFWCNPISGHATLYWYQQILGQGPKLLIQFQNNGVVDDSQLPKDRFSAERLKGVDSTLKIQPAKLEDSAVYLCASSLTSGGSYEQYFGPGTRLTVT.